This T cell receptor (beta chain) came from a study of radiation and T cells in renal cell carcinoma. Sequencing was performed with immunoSEQ multiplex PCR; in TCRdb, only in-frame clones are kept and a portion is missing. The data show approximately 40,000 clones, roughly 80% seen once. V lost 6 bases and J lost 7; bases outside the gene matches: 7. Germline loops: CDR1 MNHNY, CDR2 SVGAGI (reference sequence). The CDR3 runs to 15 residues. Time point in this sample: blood 4 weeks post-SBRT, at nephrectomy. As to treatment: 15 Gy SBRT to primary tumor, nephrectomy 4 weeks later. Nephrectomy followed 15 Gy stereotactic body radiation by 4 weeks.

This sequence originates from a woman between 65 and 79 years old with renal cell carcinoma. The material was blood, obtained from a patient whose treatment included radiotherapy and nephrectomy. This chain links TRBV6-6 with TRBJ1-5; TRBD1 aligns across 12 bases. CDR3 protein: CASRGTGGALQPQHF. CDR3 coding DNA: TGTGCCAGCAGGGGGACAGGGGGCGCTCTGCAGCCCCAGCATTTT.